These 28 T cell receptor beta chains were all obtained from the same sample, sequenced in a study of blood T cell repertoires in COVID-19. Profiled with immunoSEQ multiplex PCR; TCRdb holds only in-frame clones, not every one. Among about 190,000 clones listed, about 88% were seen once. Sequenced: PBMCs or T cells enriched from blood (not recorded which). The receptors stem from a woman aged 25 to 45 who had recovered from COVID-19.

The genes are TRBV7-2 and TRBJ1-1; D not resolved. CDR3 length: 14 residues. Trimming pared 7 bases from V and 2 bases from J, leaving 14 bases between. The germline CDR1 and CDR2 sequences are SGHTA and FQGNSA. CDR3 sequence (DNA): TGTGCCAGCATCAAATTTCGGGGAAACACTGAAGCTTTCTTT. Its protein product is CASIKFRGNTEAFF.

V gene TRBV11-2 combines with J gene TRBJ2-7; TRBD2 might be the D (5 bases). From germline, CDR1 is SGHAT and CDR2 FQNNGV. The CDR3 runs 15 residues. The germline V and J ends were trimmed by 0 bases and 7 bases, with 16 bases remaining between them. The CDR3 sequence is CASSLDWTGGEEQYV. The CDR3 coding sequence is TGTGCCAGCAGCTTAGATTGGACCGGTGGGGAGGAGCAGTACGTC.

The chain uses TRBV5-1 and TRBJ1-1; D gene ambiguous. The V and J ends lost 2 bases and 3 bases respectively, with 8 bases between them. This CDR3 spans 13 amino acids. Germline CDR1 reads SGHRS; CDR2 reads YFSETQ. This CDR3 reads CASSLEEYTEAFF. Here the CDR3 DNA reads TGCGCCAGCAGCTTAGAGGAATACACTGAAGCTTTCTTT.

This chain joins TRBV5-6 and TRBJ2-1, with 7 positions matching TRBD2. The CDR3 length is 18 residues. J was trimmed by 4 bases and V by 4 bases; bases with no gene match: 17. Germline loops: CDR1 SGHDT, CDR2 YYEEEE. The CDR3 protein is CASSRLIRRGVLYNEQFF. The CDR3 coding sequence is TGTGCCAGCAGCCGGTTAATTAGACGGGGGGTTCTATACAATGAGCAGTTCTTC.

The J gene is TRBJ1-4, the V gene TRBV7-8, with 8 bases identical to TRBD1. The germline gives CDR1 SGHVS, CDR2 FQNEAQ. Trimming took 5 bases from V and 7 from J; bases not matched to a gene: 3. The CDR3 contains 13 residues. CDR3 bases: TGTGCCAGCAGCCAGGACAGGGCTGAAAAACTGTTTTTT. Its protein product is CASSQDRAEKLFF.

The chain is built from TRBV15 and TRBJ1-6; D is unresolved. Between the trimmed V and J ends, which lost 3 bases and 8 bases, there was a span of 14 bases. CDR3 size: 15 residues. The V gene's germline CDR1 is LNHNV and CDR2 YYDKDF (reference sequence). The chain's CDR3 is CATSSPREPYSPLHF. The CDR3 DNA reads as TGTGCCACCAGCAGTCCTCGGGAACCATATTCACCCCTCCACTTT.

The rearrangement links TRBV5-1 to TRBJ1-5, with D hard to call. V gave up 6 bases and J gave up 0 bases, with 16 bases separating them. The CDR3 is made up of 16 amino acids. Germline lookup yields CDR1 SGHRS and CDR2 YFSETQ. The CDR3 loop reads CASTPGPGVSNQPQHF. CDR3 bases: TGCGCCAGCACCCCTGGACCCGGGGTTAGCAATCAGCCCCAGCATTTT.

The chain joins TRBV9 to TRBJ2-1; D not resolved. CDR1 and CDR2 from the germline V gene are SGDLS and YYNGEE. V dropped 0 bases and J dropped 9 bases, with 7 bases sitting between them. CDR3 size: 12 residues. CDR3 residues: CASSVDPVEQFF. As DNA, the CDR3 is TGTGCCAGCAGCGTAGATCCTGTTGAGCAGTTCTTC.

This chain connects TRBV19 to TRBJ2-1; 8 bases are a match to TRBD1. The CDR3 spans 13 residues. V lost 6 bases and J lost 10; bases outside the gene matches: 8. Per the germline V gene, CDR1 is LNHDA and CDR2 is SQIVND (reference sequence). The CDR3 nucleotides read TGTGCCAGTAGCCCGGACAGGGTTCAGGAGCAGTTCTTC. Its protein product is CASSPDRVQEQFF.

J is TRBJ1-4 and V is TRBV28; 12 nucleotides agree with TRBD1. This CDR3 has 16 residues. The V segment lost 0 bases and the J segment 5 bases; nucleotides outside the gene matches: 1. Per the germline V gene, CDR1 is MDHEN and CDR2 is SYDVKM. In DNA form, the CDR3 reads TGTGCCAGCAGTTTATGGGGGACAGGGGGCAATGAAAAACTGTTTTTT. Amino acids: CASSLWGTGGNEKLFF.

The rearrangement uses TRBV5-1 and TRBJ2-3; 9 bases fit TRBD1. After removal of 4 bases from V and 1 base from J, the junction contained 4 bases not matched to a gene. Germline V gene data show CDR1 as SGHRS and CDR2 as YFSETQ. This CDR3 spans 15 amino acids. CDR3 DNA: TGCGCCAGCAGCAACCGGGACAGGGGCACAGATACGCAGTATTTT. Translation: CASSNRDRGTDTQYF. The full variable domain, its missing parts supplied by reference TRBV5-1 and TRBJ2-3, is KAGVTQTPRYLIKTRGQQVTLSCSPISGHRSVSWYQQTPGQGLQFLFEYFSETQRNKGNFPGRFSGRQFSNSRSEMNVSTLELGDSALYLCASSNRDRGTDTQYFGPGTRLTVL.

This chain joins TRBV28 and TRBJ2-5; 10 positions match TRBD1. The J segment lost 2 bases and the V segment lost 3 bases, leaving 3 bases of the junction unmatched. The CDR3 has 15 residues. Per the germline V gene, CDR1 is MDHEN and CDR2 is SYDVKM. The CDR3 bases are TGTGCCAGCAGTTTGGACAGGGGGAGGCAAGAGACCCAGTACTTC. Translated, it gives CASSLDRGRQETQYF.

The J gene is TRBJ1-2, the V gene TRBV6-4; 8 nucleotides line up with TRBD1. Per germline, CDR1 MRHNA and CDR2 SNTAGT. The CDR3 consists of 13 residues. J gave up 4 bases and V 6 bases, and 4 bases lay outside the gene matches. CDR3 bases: TGTGCCAGCAGCGAGGGACAGGCCTATGGCTACACCTTC. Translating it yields CASSEGQAYGYTF.

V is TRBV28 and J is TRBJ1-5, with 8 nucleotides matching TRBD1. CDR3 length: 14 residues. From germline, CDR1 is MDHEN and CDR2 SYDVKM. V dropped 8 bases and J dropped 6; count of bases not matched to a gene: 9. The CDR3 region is CASGLDRAVQPQHF. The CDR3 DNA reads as TGTGCCAGCGGCCTGGACAGGGCGGTTCAGCCCCAGCATTTT.

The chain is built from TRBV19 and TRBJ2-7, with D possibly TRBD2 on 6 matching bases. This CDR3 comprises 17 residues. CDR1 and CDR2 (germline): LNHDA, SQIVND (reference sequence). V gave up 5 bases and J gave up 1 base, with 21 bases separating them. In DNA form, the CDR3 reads TGTGCCAGTAGTTCTCTCTTTCAGGAGCGGGTATCCTACGAGCAGTACTTC. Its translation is CASSSLFQERVSYEQYF.

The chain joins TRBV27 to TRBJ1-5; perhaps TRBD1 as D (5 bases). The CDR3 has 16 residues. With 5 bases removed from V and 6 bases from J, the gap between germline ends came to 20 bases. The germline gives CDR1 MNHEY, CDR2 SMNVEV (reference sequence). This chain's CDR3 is CASSPQSGGRSQPQHF. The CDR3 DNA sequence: TGTGCCAGCAGTCCCCAATCCGGGGGGAGAAGTCAGCCCCAGCATTTT.

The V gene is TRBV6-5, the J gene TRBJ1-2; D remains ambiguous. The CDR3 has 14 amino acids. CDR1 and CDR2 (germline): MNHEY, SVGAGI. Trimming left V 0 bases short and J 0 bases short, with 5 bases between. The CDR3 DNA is TGTGCCAGCAGTTACTCGAGAGCTAACTATGGCTACACCTTC. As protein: CASSYSRANYGYTF.

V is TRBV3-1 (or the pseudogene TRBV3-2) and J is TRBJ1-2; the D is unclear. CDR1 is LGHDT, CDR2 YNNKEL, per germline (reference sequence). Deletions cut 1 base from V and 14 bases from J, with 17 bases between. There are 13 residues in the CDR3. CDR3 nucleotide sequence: TGTGCCAGCAGCCAAGGCACAGTTAGGTCGGGGACCTTC. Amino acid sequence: CASSQGTVRSGTF.

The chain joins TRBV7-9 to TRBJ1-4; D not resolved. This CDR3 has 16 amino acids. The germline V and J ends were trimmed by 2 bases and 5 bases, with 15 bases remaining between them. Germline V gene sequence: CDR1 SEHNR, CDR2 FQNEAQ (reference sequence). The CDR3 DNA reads TGTGCCAGCAGCTTAACAAAGGAGGAATTGAATGAAAAACTGTTTTTT. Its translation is CASSLTKEELNEKLFF.

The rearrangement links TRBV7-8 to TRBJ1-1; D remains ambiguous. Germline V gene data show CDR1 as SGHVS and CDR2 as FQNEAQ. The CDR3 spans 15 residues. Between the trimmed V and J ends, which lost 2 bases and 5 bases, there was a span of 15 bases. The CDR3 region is CASSLRGGRWTEAFF. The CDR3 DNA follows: TGTGCCAGCAGCTTAAGAGGAGGGCGTTGGACTGAAGCTTTCTTT.

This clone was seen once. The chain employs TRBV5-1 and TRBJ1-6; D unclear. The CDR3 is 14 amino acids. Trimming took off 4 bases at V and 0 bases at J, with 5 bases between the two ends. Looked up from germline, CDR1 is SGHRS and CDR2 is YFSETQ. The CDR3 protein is CASSESSYNSPLHF. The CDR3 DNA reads TGCGCCAGCAGCGAGAGCTCCTATAATTCACCCCTCCACTTT.

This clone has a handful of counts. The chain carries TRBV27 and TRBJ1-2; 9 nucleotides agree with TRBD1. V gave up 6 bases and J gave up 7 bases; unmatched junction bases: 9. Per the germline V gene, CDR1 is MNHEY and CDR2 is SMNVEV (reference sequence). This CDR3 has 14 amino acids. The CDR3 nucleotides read TGTGCCAGCAGGACAGGGGGAGGATTTAGTGGCTACACCTTC. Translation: CASRTGGGFSGYTF.

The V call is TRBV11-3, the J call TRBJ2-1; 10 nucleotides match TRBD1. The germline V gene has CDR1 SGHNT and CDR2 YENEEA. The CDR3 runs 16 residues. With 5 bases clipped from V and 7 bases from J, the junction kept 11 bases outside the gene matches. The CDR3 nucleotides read TGTGCCAGCAGCGGCCGGGACAGGGGAGGTCGAAATGAGCAGTTCTTC. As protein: CASSGRDRGGRNEQFF.

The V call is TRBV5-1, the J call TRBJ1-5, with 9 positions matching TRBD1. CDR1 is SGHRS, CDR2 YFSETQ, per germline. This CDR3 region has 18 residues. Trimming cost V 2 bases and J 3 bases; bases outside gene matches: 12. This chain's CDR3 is CASSFGDRAGAVNQPQHF. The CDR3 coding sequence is TGCGCCAGCAGCTTTGGGGACAGGGCCGGGGCGGTCAATCAGCCCCAGCATTTT.

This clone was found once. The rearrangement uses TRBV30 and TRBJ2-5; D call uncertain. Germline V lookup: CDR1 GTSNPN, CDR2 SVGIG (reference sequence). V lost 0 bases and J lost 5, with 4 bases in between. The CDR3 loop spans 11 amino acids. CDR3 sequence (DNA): TGTGCCTGGAGTGTACGGGAGACCCAGTACTTC. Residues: CAWSVRETQYF. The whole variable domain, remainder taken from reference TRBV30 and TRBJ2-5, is SQTIHQWPATLVQPVGSPLSLECTVEGTSNPNLYWYRQAAGRGLQLLFYSVGIGQISSEVPQNLSASRPQDRQFILSSKKLLLSDSGFYLCAWSVRETQYFGPGTRLLVL.

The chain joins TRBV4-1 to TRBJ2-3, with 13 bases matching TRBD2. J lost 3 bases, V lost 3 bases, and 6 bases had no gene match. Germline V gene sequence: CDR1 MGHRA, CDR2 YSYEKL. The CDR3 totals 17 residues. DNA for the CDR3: TGCGCCAGCAGCCAGGCACAGACTAGCGGGAGGACAGATACGCAGTATTTT. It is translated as CASSQAQTSGRTDTQYF.

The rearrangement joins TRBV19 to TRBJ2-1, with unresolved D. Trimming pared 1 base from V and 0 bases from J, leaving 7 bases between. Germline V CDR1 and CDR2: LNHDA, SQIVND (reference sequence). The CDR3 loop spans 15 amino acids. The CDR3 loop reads CASSIVQSSYNEQFF. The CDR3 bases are TGTGCCAGTAGTATAGTACAAAGCTCCTACAATGAGCAGTTCTTC.

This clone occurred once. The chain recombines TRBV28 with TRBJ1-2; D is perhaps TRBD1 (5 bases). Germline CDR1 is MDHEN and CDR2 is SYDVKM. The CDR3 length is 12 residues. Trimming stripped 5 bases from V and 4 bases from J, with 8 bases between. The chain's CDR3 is CASSIQVYGYTF. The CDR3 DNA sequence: TGTGCCAGCAGTATACAGGTCTATGGCTACACCTTC.